This T cell receptor beta chain derives from a study of T cells in localized non-small cell lung cancer. The study's findings and limits: Tumor trailed uninvolved adjacent lung in T cell clonality, which peaked there. Elevated blood T cell density was associated with longer overall survival.

Profiled with immunoSEQ multiplex PCR; TCRdb holds only in-frame clones, not every one. The sample holds about 3,000 clones, 29% seen once. About this clone itself: Its specificity is unknown.

This TCR came from a man aged 35 to 69 with stage I lung adenocarcinoma. The sequencing here drew on lung tumor tissue, taken before any cancer treatment.

Written as DNA, the CDR3 is TGTGCCAGCTCACGCTACAACTTAGCCCTAAGCGACTATGGCTACACCTTC. Translating it yields CASSRYNLALSDYGYTF. J is TRBJ1-2 and V is TRBV18; no clear D. V lost 4 bases, J lost 3 bases, and 21 bases lay in between. Germline V gene lookup returns CDR1 KGHSH and CDR2 LQKENI. The CDR3 runs 17 residues.